The clone carrying this T cell receptor (beta chain) was seen at least ten times. The target antigen is unknown. This specimen comes from a study of regulatory T cells in long-lasting Graves disease. Study-level results: Persistent disease was associated with favored TRBV28 usage and with favored use of TRBJ1-2 and TRBJ2-5.

Time point indicated: persistent/refractory GD, antithyroid drugs over 5 years with positive TRAb. After RNA was extracted from PBMCs, the TCR library was made from it. Arm-PCR of CDR3 regions and iRepertoire HTBI primers were the basis on which TCR beta libraries were built. TCRdb reprocessed the multiplex PCR reads with MiXCR, giving one entry per CDR3 protein. The sample includes some 470,000 distinct CDR3 sequences, approximately 21% of them seen just once. Germline CDR1 is SEHNR and CDR2 is FQNEAQ (reference sequence). The V segment lost 5 bases and the J segment 5 bases; nucleotides outside the gene matches: 7. The CDR3 loop spans 15 amino acids.

This TCR derives from a female donor with Graves disease. This rearrangement joins TRBV7-9 to TRBJ2-5; 11 positions match TRBD2. Here the sequenced sample was peripheral blood mononuclear cells (PBMCs), taken when the disease was refractory, from a patient treated with antithyroid drugs. This CDR3 is CASSISGGAAETQYF. The CDR3 nucleotides are TGTGCCAGCAGCATTAGCGGGGGGGCTGCCGAGACCCAGTACTTC.